These 19 T cell receptor beta chains were all obtained from the same sample, sequenced in a study of chemoradiotherapy in HPV16-positive cancers. Assay used: immunoSEQ multiplex PCR; TCRdb lists only in-frame clones, some missing. The table lists approximately 50,000 clones, around 90% of them singletons. Sequences were derived from blood, sampled from a patient who underwent chemoradiotherapy. Receptor source: a human donor with HPV-associated anogenital cancer.

V is TRBV5-1 and J is TRBJ2-2; unclear D gene. The V and J ends lost 6 bases and 6 bases respectively, with 15 bases between them. Germline loops: CDR1 SGHRS, CDR2 YFSETQ. CDR3 length equals 14 residues. CDR3 DNA sequence: TGCGCCAGCATGCCGTCGTTGGGGTCCGGGGAGCTGTTTTTT. This sequence encodes CASMPSLGSGELFF.

The V gene is TRBV19, the J gene TRBJ1-1, with TRBD1 matching over 7 bases. CDR3 length equals 15 residues. V lost 9 bases, J lost 3 bases, and 13 bases stayed unmatched. Germline V CDR1 and CDR2: LNHDA, SQIVND (reference sequence). CDR3 residues: CARARQGGLHTEAFF. The CDR3, as DNA: TGTGCCAGAGCGAGACAGGGAGGGTTGCACACTGAAGCTTTCTTT.

This clone turned up a few times. DNA for the CDR3: TGTGCCAGTAGTACGACTAGCGGGAGGGCGGCTACGCAGTATTTT. This codes for CASSTTSGRAATQYF. The rearrangement links TRBV19 to TRBJ2-3, with 14 bases matching TRBD2. The CDR3 is 15 residues long. Trimming cost V 4 bases and J 8 bases; bases outside gene matches: 5. Germline V gene data show CDR1 as LNHDA and CDR2 as SQIVND (reference sequence).

This clone is a singleton in its sample. V usage is TRBV9 and J usage is TRBJ2-3; possible D gene TRBD1, 5 bases. Trimming removed 0 bases from V and 2 bases from J, with 16 bases in between. Germline CDR1 SGDLS, CDR2 YYNGEE. The CDR3 length is 17 residues. Written as DNA, the CDR3 is TGTGCCAGCAGCGTAGACCCGCCTGGACACCCCACAGATACGCAGTATTTT. It translates to CASSVDPPGHPTDTQYF. The complete variable domain, with remaining parts taken from reference TRBV9 and TRBJ2-3, reads DSGVTQTPKHLITATGQRVTLRCSPRSGDLSVYWYQQSLDQGLQFLIQYYNGEERAKGNILERFSAQQFPDLHSELNLSSLELGDSALYFCASSVDPPGHPTDTQYFGPGTRLTVL.

About this clone: The junction shows a germline mismatch at one end, possibly a read error. This chain uses TRBV10-1 with TRBJ1-2; D is perhaps TRBD1 (5 bases). Germline V gene data show CDR1 as WNHNN and CDR2 as SYGVQD (reference sequence). The CDR3 runs 8 residues. This CDR3 reads CASMVTDF. The DNA of the CDR3 is TGCGCCAGCATGGTGACAGACTTC.

The chain is built from TRBV10-1 and TRBJ2-7, with D possibly called TRBD1 or TRBD2 (6 bases each). V lost 8 bases and J lost 6, with 17 bases in between. CDR1 and CDR2 (germline): WNHNN, SYGVQD (reference sequence). This CDR3 region has 13 residues. The DNA for the CDR3 is TGCGCCAGCCCGGGGGCCCGCCTCCGCGAGCAGTACTTC. Translating gives CASPGARLREQYF.

The chain combines TRBV27 with TRBJ2-7; 11 bases map to TRBD1. J gave up 0 bases and V 4 bases, and 5 bases lay outside the gene matches. The CDR3 length is 16 residues. Per the germline V gene, CDR1 is MNHEY and CDR2 is SMNVEV (reference sequence). The CDR3 is CASSSGGTGGSYEQYF. CDR3 DNA: TGTGCCAGCAGTTCTGGGGGGACAGGGGGCTCCTACGAGCAGTACTTC.

The chain employs TRBV6-5 and TRBJ1-2; D gene unclear. The germline V gene has CDR1 MNHEY and CDR2 SVGAGI. Trimming removed 2 bases from V and 1 base from J, with 11 bases in between. CDR3 length: 15 residues. The CDR3 loop is CASSYDLAHNYGYTF. CDR3 in DNA: TGTGCCAGCAGTTACGACCTAGCCCATAACTATGGCTACACCTTC.

This chain uses TRBV7-6 with TRBJ2-3, with D hard to call. Trimming pared 5 bases from V and 5 bases from J, leaving 8 bases between. CDR1 is SGHVS and CDR2 is FNYEAQ in the germline V gene. This CDR3 has 12 amino acids. Here the CDR3 reads CASSPGLDTQYF. Here the CDR3 DNA reads TGTGCCAGCAGCCCCGGGCTAGATACGCAGTATTTT.

The rearrangement uses TRBV5-1 and TRBJ1-1; weak D call: TRBD1 (5 bases). The V end was cut by 4 bases, the J end by 5 bases, with 18 bases between. Germline CDR1 and CDR2: SGHRS and YFSETQ. This CDR3 is 15 amino acids long. The CDR3 spells CASSLSGGGGTEAFF. CDR3 nucleotide sequence: TGCGCCAGCAGCCTGTCGGGCGGGGGAGGTACTGAAGCTTTCTTT.

The chain employs TRBV19 and TRBJ2-3; 9 bases fit TRBD1. The CDR3 consists of 15 residues. Germline V gives CDR1 LNHDA, CDR2 SQIVND (reference sequence). V shed 5 bases, J shed 1 base, and the junction held 4 bases outside the gene matches. CDR3: CASSPRTGGTDTQYF. Here the CDR3 DNA reads TGTGCCAGTAGTCCCAGGACAGGGGGCACAGATACGCAGTATTTT.

The chain couples TRBV7-8 to TRBJ1-3; no reliable D call. Germline V CDR1 and CDR2: SGHVS, FQNEAQ. The CDR3 has 12 residues. Trimming took 1 base from V and 7 from J, leaving 5 bases between them. CDR3 nucleotide sequence: TGTGCCAGCAGCTTAGTTGGGAACACCATATATTTT. Amino acid sequence: CASSLVGNTIYF.

The V call is TRBV5-1, the J call TRBJ1-3, with a possible D match to TRBD1 (5 bases). Trimming took off 5 bases at V and 0 bases at J, with 9 bases between the two ends. CDR1 is SGHRS, CDR2 YFSETQ, per germline. This CDR3 has 14 residues. CDR3 in DNA: TGCGCCAGCAGAGCGGGGCCCTCTGGAAACACCATATATTTT. Translating gives CASRAGPSGNTIYF.

V gene TRBV29-1 combines with J gene TRBJ1-1; D gene uncertain. The CDR3 consists of 13 residues. Germline CDR1 is SQVTM and CDR2 is ANQGSEA. V was pared by 1 base and J by 3 bases, with 9 bases between. CDR3 coding DNA: TGCAGCGTTGAAGCCCAGGCTTACACTGAAGCTTTCTTT. It translates to CSVEAQAYTEAFF.

The rearrangement uses TRBV7-2 and TRBJ1-2; D not resolved. The V gene lost 0 bases and the J gene lost 3 bases, with 5 bases spanning the gap. The CDR3 length is 13 residues. Germline CDR1 is SGHTA and CDR2 is FQGNSA. Here the CDR3 reads CASSLAGDYGYTF. The CDR3 region has the DNA TGTGCCAGCAGCTTAGCCGGAGACTATGGCTACACCTTC.

The J gene is TRBJ2-7, the V gene TRBV5-4; D might be TRBD1 (6 bases). The V end was cut by 3 bases, the J end by 1 base, with 11 bases between. The germline V gene encodes CDR1 SGHNT and CDR2 YYREEE (reference sequence). The CDR3 is made up of 14 amino acids. The CDR3 region has the DNA TGTGCCAGCAGCTCCTCGACAGGTTCCTACGAGCAGTACTTC. Amino acid sequence: CASSSSTGSYEQYF.

CDR3 nucleotide sequence: TGTGCCAGCAGCTTATATCTATACGAGCAGTACTTC. Its protein product is CASSLYLYEQYF. The rearrangement joins TRBV7-2 to TRBJ2-7; D call uncertain. Germline V CDR1 and CDR2: SGHTA, FQGNSA. Trimming took 2 bases from V and 4 from J, leaving 6 bases between them. The CDR3 loop spans 12 amino acids.

DNA for the CDR3: TGCAGTGCTATGGGCCCCTACGAGCAGTACTTC. Translation gives CSAMGPYEQYF. This sequence joins TRBV20-1 and TRBJ2-7; D not certain. Per the germline V gene, CDR1 is DFQATT and CDR2 is SNEGSKA (reference sequence). The CDR3 has 11 residues. Trimming took off 4 bases at V and 2 bases at J, with 6 bases between the two ends.

The chain has TRBV5-8 and TRBJ1-6; 8 bases match TRBD1. CDR1 is SGHTS and CDR2 is YDEGEE in the germline V gene. The J segment lost 8 bases and the V segment lost 2 bases, leaving 6 bases of the junction unmatched. This CDR3 is built from 15 residues. The CDR3 nucleotides read TGTGCCAGCAGCTTAGGGGCAGGGGGCCATTCACCCCTCCACTTT. Its protein is CASSLGAGGHSPLHF.